The 25 T cell receptor beta chains listed next were all sequenced from one sample in a study of cytomegalovirus exposure and HLA in healthy donors (dated by TCRdb to the late 2010s). The library was made by the immunoSEQ multiplex PCR assay. For the multiplex PCR, a mixture combining 60 forward primers for TCR Vbeta segments and 13 reverse primers for TCR Jbeta segments was used. TCRdb stores this immuneACCESS table with in-frame sequences only. Part of the clones is absent; in the studies checked, under half of the shortfall reflects unresolved V genes, and no reason is known for the rest. Across this sample there are some 180,000 clones, with 73% seen only once. Of the sample, 5% to 5.5% is held by the ten largest clones. Sequenced: PBMCs. All receptors come from a woman under 30 in good health and CMV-seropositive.

V is TRBV4-1 and J is TRBJ1-3; D is ambiguous. Deletions cut 0 bases from V and 1 base from J, with 10 bases between. Germline CDR1 MGHRA, CDR2 YSYEKL. This CDR3 is 16 amino acids long. The CDR3 DNA reads as TGCGCCAGCAGCCAAGAGTTCCAGGCATCTGGAAACACCATATATTTT. Translated: CASSQEFQASGNTIYF.

The chain carries TRBV27 and TRBJ1-3; tentatively, D is TRBD1 (6 bases). The CDR3 extends over 14 amino acids. V dropped 1 base and J dropped 2 bases, with 6 bases sitting between them. Germline CDR1 and CDR2: MNHEY and SMNVEV (reference sequence). CDR3 in amino acids: CASSLWGPGNTIYF. The DNA for the CDR3 is TGTGCCAGCAGTTTATGGGGGCCTGGAAACACCATATATTTT.

This clone was counted a few times. A read error may produce the germline difference seen at one junction end. The genes are TRBV7-7 and TRBJ1-3, with D tentatively TRBD1 (5 bases). The CDR3 spans 15 residues. CDR1 and CDR2 from the germline V gene are SSHAT and FNYEAQ (reference sequence). The CDR3 DNA sequence: TGTGCTAGCAGCTCAAGTAGGGGCGCGGGAAACACCATATATTTT. Protein product: CASSSSRGAGNTIYF.

This chain links TRBV7-9 with TRBJ2-3; TRBD1 agrees at 8 bases. The CDR3 has 17 amino acids. The V gene's germline CDR1 is SEHNR and CDR2 FQNEAQ (reference sequence). With 3 bases clipped from V and 4 bases from J, the junction kept 12 bases outside the gene matches. The DNA of the CDR3 is TGTGCCAGCAGCTTTTTTCAGGGGGCGCGTGGTCCAGATACGCAGTATTTT. This codes for CASSFFQGARGPDTQYF.

The chain recombines TRBV2 with TRBJ1-5, with D possibly being TRBD1 (5 bases). Germline CDR1 and CDR2: SNHLY and FYNNEI. Trimming stripped 3 bases from V and 6 bases from J, with 21 bases between. This CDR3 has 17 residues. CDR3 coding DNA: TGTGCCAGCAGTGATTCCTGGGGCTATAGCTCATTTCAGCCCCAGCATTTT. Its translation: CASSDSWGYSSFQPQHF.

This clone was seen just once. The rearrangement links TRBV27 to TRBJ1-5, with 10 bases that match TRBD1. Germline lookup yields CDR1 MNHEY and CDR2 SMNVEV (reference sequence). V dropped 8 bases and J dropped 4; count of bases not matched to a gene: 2. The CDR3 extends over 13 amino acids. CDR3 nucleotides: TGTGCCAGCGGGACAGGGGTTAATCAGCCCCAGCATTTT. Its translation is CASGTGVNQPQHF.

This clone was seen a few times. V usage is TRBV16 and J usage is TRBJ1-6; no clear D. The ends were cut back, 2 bases at V and 8 bases at J, with 7 bases in the middle. CDR1 is KGHSY and CDR2 is FQNENV in the germline V gene. The CDR3 length is 13 residues. This CDR3 reads CASSQNRDSPLHF. The CDR3 DNA follows: TGTGCCAGCAGCCAAAACCGGGATTCACCCCTCCACTTT. Using reference TRBV16 and TRBJ1-6 for the parts outside the CDR3, the full variable domain is GEEVAQTPKHLVRGEGQKAKLYCAPIKGHSYVFWYQQVLKNEFKFLISFQNENVFDETGMPKERFSAKCLPNSPCSLEIQATKLEDSAVYFCASSQNRDSPLHFGNGTRLTVT.

This sequence joins TRBV27 and TRBJ2-3; unclear D gene. The CDR3 is 13 residues long. Germline V lookup: CDR1 MNHEY, CDR2 SMNVEV (reference sequence). Trimming removed 6 bases at V and 3 bases at J, with 10 bases between. The CDR3 coding sequence is TGTGCCAGCAGACTAACTGGGACAGATACGCAGTATTTT. It encodes CASRLTGTDTQYF.

The chain has TRBV7-2 and TRBJ2-5; D unresolved. The CDR3 loop spans 13 amino acids. Trimming stripped 0 bases from V and 7 bases from J, with 9 bases between. Germline CDR1 reads SGHTA; CDR2 reads FQGNSA. CDR3 sequence (DNA): TGTGCCAGCAGCTTAGCGTTAGTGGTGACCCAGTACTTC. It codes for CASSLALVVTQYF.

The rearrangement links TRBV7-2 to TRBJ1-1, with 8 nucleotides matching TRBD1. This CDR3 region has 14 residues. Trimming removed 5 bases from V and 1 base from J; junction bases left unmatched: 3. Germline V gene sequence: CDR1 SGHTA, CDR2 FQGNSA. The CDR3 loop reads CASSNDRGNTEAFF. The CDR3 coding sequence is TGTGCCAGCAGCAACGACAGGGGGAACACTGAAGCTTTCTTT. Combining the CDR3 with reference TRBV7-2 and TRBJ1-1 gives the whole variable domain GAGVSQSPSNKVTEKGKDVELRCDPISGHTALYWYRQSLGQGLEFLIYFQGNSAPDKSGLPSDRFSAERTGGSVSTLTIQRTQQEDSAVYLCASSNDRGNTEAFFGQGTRLTVV.

This rearrangement joins TRBV29-1 to TRBJ1-5; D ambiguous. Deletions cut 7 bases from V and 2 bases from J, with 15 bases between. The CDR3 is 14 amino acids. Germline values: CDR1 SQVTM, CDR2 ANQGSEA. The CDR3 region is CSAGGHSGNQPQHF. In DNA, the CDR3 is TGCAGCGCTGGAGGGCACTCGGGCAATCAGCCCCAGCATTTT.

The rearrangement uses TRBV9 and TRBJ2-3; D may be TRBD2 (5 bases). V shed 2 bases and J shed 5 bases, with 21 bases lying between them. In germline, CDR1 is SGDLS, CDR2 YYNGEE. CDR3 length: 17 residues. This CDR3 is CASSVTVGSGYGDTQYF. CDR3 nucleotides: TGTGCCAGCAGCGTTACGGTAGGGAGTGGTTACGGAGATACGCAGTATTTT.

The chain has TRBV19 and TRBJ1-1; 7 nucleotides match TRBD1. Unmatched junction bases numbered 7, after V lost 3 bases and J lost 0 bases. The CDR3 runs 16 residues. The germline V gene encodes CDR1 LNHDA and CDR2 SQIVND (reference sequence). CDR3 coding DNA: TGTGCCAGTAGTATCCCAAACAGGGGCTTGAACACTGAAGCTTTCTTT. It translates to CASSIPNRGLNTEAFF.

J is TRBJ1-4 and V is TRBV19, with D possibly being TRBD1 (5 bases). CDR1 and CDR2 (germline): LNHDA, SQIVND (reference sequence). V dropped 6 bases and J dropped 0 bases, with 11 bases sitting between them. There are 15 residues in the CDR3. CDR3 nucleotides: TGTGCCAGTAGAACCTCGACAGCAACTAATGAAAAACTGTTTTTT. Translation: CASRTSTATNEKLFF.

The rearrangement joins TRBV6-6 to TRBJ2-7; possibly TRBD2 for D (5 bases). Germline V gene sequence: CDR1 MNHNY, CDR2 SVGAGI (reference sequence). The CDR3 covers 13 residues. V was trimmed by 8 bases and J by 1 base, leaving 12 bases between them. This CDR3 reads CASAGGESYEQYF. The DNA for the CDR3 is TGTGCCAGCGCGGGTGGAGAGTCCTACGAGCAGTACTTC.

This sequence joins TRBV10-3 and TRBJ2-2; TRBD2 matches at 10 bases. V gave up 5 bases and J gave up 4 bases; unmatched junction bases: 4. CDR3 length: 15 amino acids. The germline CDR1 and CDR2 sequences are ENHRY and SYGVKD. Written as DNA, the CDR3 is TGTGCCATCAGTTTAGCGGGGGGCCCCACCGGGGAGCTGTTTTTT. Its translation is CAISLAGGPTGELFF.

The chain employs TRBV7-2 and TRBJ2-1; a weak D match, TRBD1 (7 bases). This CDR3 is built from 14 residues. V was cut by 2 bases and J by 9 bases, with 14 bases left in between. Germline V gene sequence: CDR1 SGHTA, CDR2 FQGNSA. For the CDR3, the DNA is TGTGCCAGCAGCTTAACGCAGGGGGGAATTGAGCAGTTCTTC. Its protein product is CASSLTQGGIEQFF.

This clone was observed once. The V call is TRBV14, the J call TRBJ1-1; D gene ambiguous. CDR1 is SGHDN and CDR2 is FVKESK in the germline V gene. This CDR3 comprises 17 residues. The V end lost 2 bases, the J end lost 0 bases, and 16 bases lay between the germline ends. The CDR3 loop reads CASSQISNRELNTEAFF. The DNA of the CDR3 is TGTGCCAGCAGCCAAATTTCTAACCGGGAGCTGAACACTGAAGCTTTCTTT.

In its sample, this clone was seen once. The chain recombines TRBV10-3 with TRBJ2-2, with 7 bases that match TRBD1. CDR1 ENHRY and CDR2 SYGVKD come from the germline V gene. Trimming removed 4 bases from V and 4 bases from J; junction bases left unmatched: 6. This CDR3 spans 15 amino acids. CDR3 loop: CAISGSTGITGELFF. The DNA for the CDR3 is TGTGCCATCAGTGGATCGACAGGGATCACCGGGGAGCTGTTTTTT.

The chain uses TRBV2 and TRBJ1-2, with 8 bases matching TRBD1. Germline V lookup: CDR1 SNHLY, CDR2 FYNNEI. CDR3 size: 13 residues. The trim removed 7 bases at V and 3 bases at J, leaving 4 bases unmatched. The CDR3 region has the DNA TGTGCCAGCAACCCGACAGGGGACTATGGCTACACCTTC. Amino acid sequence: CASNPTGDYGYTF.

This clone was observed a single time. The V gene is TRBV7-9, the J gene TRBJ2-1; D is unresolved. The germline V gene encodes CDR1 SEHNR and CDR2 FQNEAQ (reference sequence). The CDR3 is 12 residues long. Trimming took 4 bases from V and 7 from J, leaving 8 bases between them. The chain's CDR3 is CASSSQANEQFF. The CDR3 nucleotides read TGTGCCAGCAGCTCCCAAGCGAATGAGCAGTTCTTC. The full variable domain, its missing parts supplied by reference TRBV7-9 and TRBJ2-1, is DTGVSQNPRHKITKRGQNVTFRCDPISEHNRLYWYRQTLGQGPEFLTYFQNEAQLEKSRLLSDRFSAERPKGSFSTLEIQRTEQGDSAMYLCASSSQANEQFFGPGTRLTVL.

The chain employs TRBV11-3 and TRBJ2-2, with D perhaps matching TRBD1 (6 bases). This CDR3 comprises 13 residues. Germline V gives CDR1 SGHNT, CDR2 YENEEA. With 2 bases removed from V and 11 bases from J, the gap between germline ends came to 12 bases. CDR3 sequence (DNA): TGTGCCAGCAGCTTATTTGGGACAAGTGAGCTGTTTTTT. It yields the protein CASSLFGTSELFF.

The chain carries TRBV4-2 and TRBJ2-7; TRBD1 matches 7 bases. CDR3 size: 15 residues. Germline values: CDR1 LGHNA, CDR2 YNFKEQ. V shed 4 bases and J 2 bases; nucleotides not matched to a gene: 8. The CDR3 loop reads CASSPRQGSTYEQYF. CDR3 bases: TGTGCCAGCAGCCCCCGACAGGGAAGTACCTACGAGCAGTACTTC.

The CDR3 DNA reads as TGTGCCAGCAGCTTGGTGGGCGGGGGGAGCTCCTACAATGAGCAGTTCTTC. Amino acids: CASSLVGGGSSYNEQFF. The chain joins TRBV5-6 to TRBJ2-7; 8 bases fit TRBD2. The J call could be wrong; TRBJ2-1 is a better fit for the DNA end. This CDR3 region has 17 residues. Germline V gene lookup returns CDR1 SGHDT and CDR2 YYEEEE.

J is TRBJ2-7 and V is TRBV7-2; a possible D gene is TRBD1 (6 bases). CDR1 is SGHTA, CDR2 FQGNSA, per germline. CDR3 size: 13 residues. V lost 5 bases, J lost 5 bases, and 13 bases lay in between. For the CDR3, the DNA is TGTGCCAGCAGCGTCCTACAGGGAAACGAGCAGTACTTC. Translated: CASSVLQGNEQYF.